What follows are 14 T cell receptor beta chains derived from one specimen sequenced in a study of cytomegalovirus exposure and HLA in healthy donors. PCR primers comprised 60 Vbeta and 13 Jbeta primers. The table came from immunoSEQ multiplex PCR; TCRdb's copy has only in-frame clones and leaves some out. The data contain 150,000 to 200,000 clones, around 62% of them singletons. The sequenced sample was PBMCs. These receptors were taken from a man in his forties in good health and CMV-seronegative.

Only a few counts were recorded for this clone. The rearrangement uses TRBV4-2 and TRBJ1-6; D possibly corresponds to TRBD1 (6 bases). Germline assignment: CDR1 LGHNA and CDR2 YNFKEQ. The CDR3 covers 16 residues. V shed 0 bases and J shed 8 bases, with 14 bases lying between them. CDR3 residues: CASSQDLGTQYSPLHF. The DNA for the CDR3 is TGTGCCAGCAGCCAAGATCTGGGGACACAATATTCACCCCTCCACTTT.

A few counts support this clone. The chain links TRBV7-8 to TRBJ2-1, with TRBD1 matching over 10 bases. The trim removed 1 base at V and 8 bases at J, leaving 5 bases unmatched. The length of the CDR3 is 15 residues. Germline loops: CDR1 SGHVS, CDR2 FQNEAQ. The CDR3 region has the DNA TGTGCCAGCAGCTTAGGACAGGGGGCACGGTATGAGCAGTTCTTC. Encoded protein: CASSLGQGARYEQFF. The full variable domain, its missing parts supplied by reference TRBV7-8 and TRBJ2-1, is GAGVSQSPRYKVAKRGQDVALRCDPISGHVSLFWYQQALGQGPEFLTYFQNEAQLDKSGLPSDRFFAERPEGSVSTLKIQRTQQEDSAVYLCASSLGQGARYEQFFGPGTRLTVL.

This chain links TRBV6-1 with TRBJ1-5; D remains unclear. CDR3 size: 14 residues. Deletions cut 2 bases from V and 2 bases from J, with 7 bases between. Germline V gene sequence: CDR1 MNHNS, CDR2 SASEGT. CDR3 in amino acids: CASSEIQGNQPQHF. CDR3 nucleotide sequence: TGTGCCAGCAGTGAAATCCAGGGCAATCAGCCCCAGCATTTT.

The rearrangement uses TRBV28 and TRBJ2-5, with TRBD2 matching 8 bases. V gave up 6 bases and J gave up 5 bases; unmatched junction bases: 2. The CDR3 covers 12 residues. Germline values: CDR1 MDHEN, CDR2 SYDVKM. CDR3 loop: CASSWTSETQYF. DNA of the CDR3: TGTGCCAGCAGCTGGACTAGCGAGACCCAGTACTTC.

The chain has TRBV5-5 and TRBJ1-1, with D possibly matching TRBD1 (6 bases). Trimming shortened V by 1 base and J by 5 bases, and 18 bases separated the two germline ends. Germline CDR1 SGHKS, CDR2 YYEKEE (reference sequence). This CDR3 has 16 amino acids. CDR3 amino acids: CASSLSAGARGTEAFF. CDR3 sequence (DNA): TGTGCCAGCAGCTTGTCGGCGGGGGCGCGAGGAACTGAAGCTTTCTTT.

The V gene is TRBV10-3, the J gene TRBJ2-3; 9 bases match TRBD1. J lost 4 bases, V lost 6 bases, and 8 bases had no gene match. Germline CDR1 ENHRY, CDR2 SYGVKD. This CDR3 spans 15 amino acids. CDR3 region: CAIRTGGTDADTQYF. In DNA form, the CDR3 reads TGTGCCATCAGAACAGGGGGCACCGACGCAGATACGCAGTATTTT.

The V and J genes are TRBV7-2 and TRBJ2-2; D ambiguous. Looked up from germline, CDR1 is SGHTA and CDR2 is FQGNSA. V lost 5 bases and J 1 base, leaving 5 bases between the germline ends. The CDR3 consists of 13 residues. The DNA for the CDR3 is TGTGCCAGCAGCCCGTTGAACACCGGGGAGCTGTTTTTT. As protein: CASSPLNTGELFF.

This clone turned up a few times. The V gene is TRBV18, the J gene TRBJ1-2; D is possibly TRBD1 (6 bases). Germline V gene lookup returns CDR1 KGHSH and CDR2 LQKENI. CDR3 length equals 16 residues. Trimming took 4 bases from V and 2 from J, leaving 17 bases between them. The CDR3 sequence: CASSLLTGHQNYGYTF. In nucleotides, the CDR3 is TGTGCCAGCTCACTCCTTACAGGGCATCAAAACTATGGCTACACCTTC. Filled out from reference TRBV18 and TRBJ1-2, the complete variable domain reads NAGVMQNPRHLVRRRGQEARLRCSPMKGHSHVYWYRQLPEEGLKFMVYLQKENIIDESGMPKERFSAEFPKEGPSILRIQQVVRGDSAAYFCASSLLTGHQNYGYTFGSGTRLTVV.

This sequence joins TRBV6-5 and TRBJ2-1, with 13 positions matching TRBD2. With V trimmed by 5 bases and J by 9 bases, 7 bases remained unmatched. The CDR3 length is 15 residues. Germline assignment: CDR1 MNHEY and CDR2 SVGAGI. The CDR3 DNA sequence: TGTGCCAGCAGTGCAGGGACTAGCGGGGCTGTTGAGCAGTTCTTC. It translates to CASSAGTSGAVEQFF.

The chain combines TRBV6-5 with TRBJ2-3; D is perhaps TRBD1 (6 bases). The CDR3 runs 11 residues. Germline V gives CDR1 MNHEY, CDR2 SVGAGI. V gave up 8 bases and J gave up 6 bases, with 9 bases separating them. CDR3 in DNA: TGTGCCAGCGCGAGGGGGGATACGCAGTATTTT. It yields the protein CASARGDTQYF.

The chain joins TRBV2 to TRBJ2-1; 8 bases fit TRBD1. The junction had 11 bases not matched to a gene; V was cut back by 7 bases and J by 9 bases. Germline lookup yields CDR1 SNHLY and CDR2 FYNNEI. The CDR3 consists of 14 residues. The CDR3 loop is CASTVGQGGGEQFF. The CDR3, as DNA: TGTGCCAGCACCGTAGGACAGGGAGGCGGTGAGCAGTTCTTC. The full variable domain, with the rest looked up from reference TRBV2 and TRBJ2-1, is EPEVTQTPSHQVTQMGQEVILRCVPISNHLYFYWYRQILGQKVEFLVSFYNNEISEKSEIFDDQFSVERPDGSNFTLKIRSTKLEDSAMYFCASTVGQGGGEQFFGPGTRLTVL.

The chain carries TRBV7-6 and TRBJ2-1; TRBD2 matches 7 bases. Germline V lookup: CDR1 SGHVS, CDR2 FNYEAQ. The CDR3 runs to 17 residues. V lost 0 bases to trimming and J lost 7 bases; unmatched junction nucleotides: 12. The chain's CDR3 is CASSLASGFGPRNEQFF. The DNA of the CDR3 is TGTGCCAGCAGCTTAGCTAGCGGGTTCGGCCCTCGGAATGAGCAGTTCTTC.

This clone has more than one count but fewer than ten. The chain joins TRBV5-1 to TRBJ1-4; 10 bases are shared with TRBD1. Germline assignment: CDR1 SGHRS and CDR2 YFSETQ. The V segment lost 2 bases and the J segment 7 bases; nucleotides outside the gene matches: 2. This CDR3 comprises 14 residues. For the CDR3, the DNA is TGCGCCAGCAGCTTTGGACAGGGGGGTGAAAAACTGTTTTTT. Translation gives CASSFGQGGEKLFF.

V and J are TRBV19 and TRBJ1-3, with D possibly matching TRBD1 (6 bases). V shed 3 bases and J shed 0 bases, with 9 bases lying between them. In germline, CDR1 is LNHDA, CDR2 SQIVND (reference sequence). The CDR3 extends over 15 amino acids. CDR3 region: CASSIRRGSGNTIYF. The CDR3 DNA reads as TGTGCCAGTAGTATCCGCAGGGGCTCTGGAAACACCATATATTTT. Based on the CDR3 plus reference TRBV19 and TRBJ1-3, the full variable domain is DGGITQSPKYLFRKEGQNVTLSCEQNLNHDAMYWYRQDPGQGLRLIYYSQIVNDFQKGDIAEGYSVSREKKESFPLTVTSAQKNPTAFYLCASSIRRGSGNTIYFGEGSWLTVV.